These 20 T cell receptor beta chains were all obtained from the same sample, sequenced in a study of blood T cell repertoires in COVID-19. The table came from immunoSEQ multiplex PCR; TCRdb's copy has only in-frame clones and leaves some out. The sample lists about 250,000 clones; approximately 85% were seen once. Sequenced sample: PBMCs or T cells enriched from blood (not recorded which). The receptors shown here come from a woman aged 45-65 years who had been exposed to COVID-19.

The CDR3 region is CASSQDRGSSYNEQFF. In nucleotides, the CDR3 is TGCGCCAGCAGCCAAGATAGGGGGAGCTCCTACAATGAGCAGTTCTTC. J is TRBJ2-1 and V is TRBV4-3; TRBD1 might be the D (6 bases). The V and J ends lost 0 bases and 0 bases respectively, with 9 bases between them. The CDR3 contains 16 residues. Per germline, CDR1 LGHNA and CDR2 YSLEER.

CDR3 in DNA: TGTGCCAGCAGTGGTTTCCGGGACAGGGATGGCTACACCTTC. The encoded protein is CASSGFRDRDGYTF. The chain links TRBV25-1 to TRBJ1-2; 9 bases agree with TRBD1. The length of the CDR3 is 14 residues. CDR1 and CDR2 (germline): MGHDK, SYGVNS. V was clipped by 4 bases and J by 6 bases; unmatched bases: 6.

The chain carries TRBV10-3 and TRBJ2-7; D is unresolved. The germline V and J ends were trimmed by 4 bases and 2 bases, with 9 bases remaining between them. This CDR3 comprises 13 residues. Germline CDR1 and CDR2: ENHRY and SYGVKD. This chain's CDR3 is CAISGGFTYEQYF. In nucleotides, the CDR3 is TGTGCCATCAGTGGTGGCTTTACCTACGAGCAGTACTTC.

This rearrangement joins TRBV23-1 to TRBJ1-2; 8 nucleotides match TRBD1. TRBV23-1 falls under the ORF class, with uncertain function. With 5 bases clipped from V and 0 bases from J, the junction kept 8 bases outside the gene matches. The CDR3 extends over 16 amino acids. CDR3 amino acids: CASSVRGRRTNYGYTF. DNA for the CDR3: TGCGCCAGCAGTGTCAGGGGGCGCCGGACTAACTATGGCTACACCTTC.

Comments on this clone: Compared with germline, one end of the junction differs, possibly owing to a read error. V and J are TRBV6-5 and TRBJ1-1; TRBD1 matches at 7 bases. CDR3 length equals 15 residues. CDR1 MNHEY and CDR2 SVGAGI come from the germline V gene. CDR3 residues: CASSYSGAGGTEAFF. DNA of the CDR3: TGTGCCAGCAGCTACTCAGGGGCAGGGGGCACTGAAGCTTTCTTT.

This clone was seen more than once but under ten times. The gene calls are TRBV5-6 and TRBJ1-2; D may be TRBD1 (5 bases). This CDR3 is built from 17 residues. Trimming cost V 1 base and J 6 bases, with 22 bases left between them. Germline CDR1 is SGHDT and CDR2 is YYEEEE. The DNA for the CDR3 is TGTGCCAGCAGCTTGCCCCAACAAAACTCGGGGGAACATGGCTACACCTTC. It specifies CASSLPQQNSGEHGYTF.

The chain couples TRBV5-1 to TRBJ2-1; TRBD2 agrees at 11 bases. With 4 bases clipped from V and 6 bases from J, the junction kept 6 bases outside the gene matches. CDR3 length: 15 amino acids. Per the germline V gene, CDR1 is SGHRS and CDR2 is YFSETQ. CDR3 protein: CASSVTSGGVNEQFF. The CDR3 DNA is TGCGCCAGCAGCGTCACTAGCGGGGGCGTCAATGAGCAGTTCTTC.

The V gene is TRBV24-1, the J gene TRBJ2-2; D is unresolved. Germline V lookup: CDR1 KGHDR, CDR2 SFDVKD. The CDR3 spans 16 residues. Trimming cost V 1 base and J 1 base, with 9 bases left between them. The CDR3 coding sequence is TGTGCCACCAGTGATTTTGCGACTTTGAACACCGGGGAGCTGTTTTTT. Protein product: CATSDFATLNTGELFF.

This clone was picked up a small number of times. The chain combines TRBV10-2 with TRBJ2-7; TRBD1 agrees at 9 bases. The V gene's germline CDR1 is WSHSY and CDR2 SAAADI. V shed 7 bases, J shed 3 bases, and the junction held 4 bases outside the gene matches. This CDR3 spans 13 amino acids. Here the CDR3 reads CASMPGQGYEQYF. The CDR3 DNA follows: TGCGCCAGCATGCCGGGACAGGGCTACGAGCAGTACTTC.

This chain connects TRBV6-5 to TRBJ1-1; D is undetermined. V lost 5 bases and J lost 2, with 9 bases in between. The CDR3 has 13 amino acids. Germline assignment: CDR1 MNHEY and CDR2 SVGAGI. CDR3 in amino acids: CASSTRGNTEAFF. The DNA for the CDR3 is TGTGCCAGCAGTACCAGAGGAAACACTGAAGCTTTCTTT.

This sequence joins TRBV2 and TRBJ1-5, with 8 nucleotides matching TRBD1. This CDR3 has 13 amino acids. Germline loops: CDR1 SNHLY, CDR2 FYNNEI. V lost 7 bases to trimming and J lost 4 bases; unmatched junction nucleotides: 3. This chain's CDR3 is CASKDRENQPQHF. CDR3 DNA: TGTGCCAGCAAGGACAGGGAGAATCAGCCCCAGCATTTT.

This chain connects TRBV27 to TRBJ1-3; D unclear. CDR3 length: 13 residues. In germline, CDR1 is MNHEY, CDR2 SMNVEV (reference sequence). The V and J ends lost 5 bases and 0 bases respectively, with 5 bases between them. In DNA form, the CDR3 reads TGTGCCAGCAGTAGCCACTCTGGAAACACCATATATTTT. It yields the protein CASSSHSGNTIYF.

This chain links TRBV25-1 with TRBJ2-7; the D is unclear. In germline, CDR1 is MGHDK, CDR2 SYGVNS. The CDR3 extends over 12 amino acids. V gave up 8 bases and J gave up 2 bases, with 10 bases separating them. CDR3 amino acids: CASSPTTYEQYF. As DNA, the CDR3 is TGTGCCAGCTCCCCAACAACCTACGAGCAGTACTTC.

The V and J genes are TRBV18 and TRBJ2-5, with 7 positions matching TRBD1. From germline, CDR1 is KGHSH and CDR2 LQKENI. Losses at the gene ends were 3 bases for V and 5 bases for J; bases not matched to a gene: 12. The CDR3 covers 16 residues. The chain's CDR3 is CASSPIGRGRGETQYF. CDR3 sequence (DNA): TGTGCCAGCTCACCGATAGGAAGGGGGCGCGGTGAGACCCAGTACTTC.

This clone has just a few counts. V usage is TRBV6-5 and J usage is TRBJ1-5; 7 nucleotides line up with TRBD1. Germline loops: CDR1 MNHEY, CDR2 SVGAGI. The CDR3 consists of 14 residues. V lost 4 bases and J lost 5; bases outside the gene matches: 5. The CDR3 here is CASSSGQRHQPQHF. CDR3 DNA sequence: TGTGCCAGCAGTTCGGGACAGCGCCATCAGCCCCAGCATTTT.

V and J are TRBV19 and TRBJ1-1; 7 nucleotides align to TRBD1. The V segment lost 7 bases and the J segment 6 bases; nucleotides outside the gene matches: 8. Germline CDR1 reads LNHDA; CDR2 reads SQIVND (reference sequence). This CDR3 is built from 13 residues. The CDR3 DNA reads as TGTGCCAGTAAGTGGGGGACAGAGCCTGAAGCTTTCTTT. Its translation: CASKWGTEPEAFF. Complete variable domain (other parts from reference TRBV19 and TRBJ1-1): DGGITQSPKYLFRKEGQNVTLSCEQNLNHDAMYWYRQDPGQGLRLIYYSQIVNDFQKGDIAEGYSVSREKKESFPLTVTSAQKNPTAFYLCASKWGTEPEAFFGQGTRLTVV.

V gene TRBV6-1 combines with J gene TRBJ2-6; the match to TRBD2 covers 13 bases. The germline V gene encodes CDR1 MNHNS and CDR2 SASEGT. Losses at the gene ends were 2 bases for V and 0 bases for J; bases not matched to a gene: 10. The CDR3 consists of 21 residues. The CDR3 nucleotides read TGTGCCAGCAGTGAATATTGGACTAGCGGGGGTCCGAGCTCTGGGGCCAACGTCCTGACTTTC. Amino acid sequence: CASSEYWTSGGPSSGANVLTF.

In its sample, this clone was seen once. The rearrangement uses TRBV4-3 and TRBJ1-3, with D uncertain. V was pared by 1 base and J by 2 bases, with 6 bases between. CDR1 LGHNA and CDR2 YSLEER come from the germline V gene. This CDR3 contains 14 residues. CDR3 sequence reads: CASSQGGTGNTIYF. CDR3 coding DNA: TGCGCCAGCAGCCAAGGAGGGACTGGAAACACCATATATTTT.

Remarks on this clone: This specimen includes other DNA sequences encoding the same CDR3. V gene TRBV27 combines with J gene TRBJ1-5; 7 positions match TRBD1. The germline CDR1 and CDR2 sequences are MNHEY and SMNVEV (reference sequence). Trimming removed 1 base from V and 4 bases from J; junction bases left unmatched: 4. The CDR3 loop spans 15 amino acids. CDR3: CASSLLAGGNQPQHF. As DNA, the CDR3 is TGTGCCAGCAGTTTATTAGCAGGGGGTAATCAGCCCCAGCATTTT.

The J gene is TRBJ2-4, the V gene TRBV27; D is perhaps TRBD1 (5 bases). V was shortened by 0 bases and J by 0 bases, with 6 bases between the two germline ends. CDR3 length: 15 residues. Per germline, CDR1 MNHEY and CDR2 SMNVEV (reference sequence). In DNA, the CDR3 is TGTGCCAGCAGTTTATCAGGGGTAGCCAAAAACATTCAGTACTTC. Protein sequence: CASSLSGVAKNIQYF.